The clone carrying this T cell receptor (beta chain) was seen ten or more times. As yet, its antigen is unknown. In germline, CDR1 is MNHNS, CDR2 SASEGT. The length of the CDR3 is 12 residues. V lost 5 bases, J lost 7 bases, and 11 bases lay in between. MiXCR, run by TCRdb on the 5' RACE reads, gives a single entry per CDR3 protein. The sample includes 100,000 to 120,000 distinct CDR3 sequences, over 9.5% of them seen just once. This entry belongs to a study of early T cells in non-severe SARS-CoV-2 infection. Study-level results: There was a bias toward anti-spike CD8 responses in VDJdb matching, which missed private and CD4 specificities.

The chain uses TRBV6-1 and TRBJ1-1, with TRBD1 as a possible D gene (5 bases). This specimen consisted of whole blood, obtained at baseline. The sequence was obtained from an adult who was a healthcare worker with PCR-confirmed SARS-CoV-2 infection or an uninfected control (not recorded which). The CDR3 DNA is TGTGCCAGCAGTAACCGACAGCTTGAAGCTTTCTTT. Translating gives CASSNRQLEAFF.